The sequence of this T cell receptor beta chain was determined in a study of technical replicates of blood from a handful of donors. Generated by immunoSEQ multiplex PCR, the TCRdb table keeps only in-frame clones and is missing some. The sample holds roughly 71,000 clones; approximately 93% are singletons and the top ten take about 0.35%. Germline-derived CDR1 and CDR2 are SGDLS and YYNGEE. This CDR3 comprises 14 residues. The junction had 3 bases not matched to a gene; V was cut back by 0 bases and J by 7 bases. Sequenced sample: T cells isolated from PBMCs. The sequence was obtained from a human donor in good health. This chain connects TRBV9 to TRBJ1-4, with TRBD1 identical over 7 bases. CDR3 sequence: CASSVARQGEKLFF. For the CDR3, the DNA is TGTGCCAGCAGCGTAGCGAGACAGGGTGAAAAACTGTTTTTT.